Shown below are 3 T cell receptor beta chains from a single sample sequenced in a study of graft-versus-host responses after intestinal transplantation. Only in-frame clones appear in the TCRdb table, and some are missing; sequencing was by immunoSEQ multiplex PCR. Among approximately 18,000 clones listed, 65% to 85% were seen once. Graft-derived tissue was subjected to processing to liberate intraepithelial and lamina propria lymphocytes. The sequencing used ileum tissue, collected almost 470 days after intestinal transplant. Receptor source: a human patient who received an intestinal transplant, so some T cells may come from the graft donor.

This clone was observed a single time. The chain is built from TRBV6-6 and TRBJ1-6; TRBD1 agrees at 7 bases. With 8 bases clipped from V and 15 bases from J, the junction kept 7 bases outside the gene matches. Germline CDR1 MNHNY, CDR2 SVGAGI (reference sequence). This CDR3 contains 11 residues. CDR3 loop: CASGPGQYLHF. The CDR3 coding sequence is TGTGCCAGCGGGCCGGGACAGTACCTCCACTTT.

This chain joins TRBV21-1 and TRBJ2-7; TRBD2 reflects the table's D call only, with no check against the DNA. TRBV21-1 is a pseudogene segment. The CDR3 contains 19 residues. The chain's CDR3 is CASSKGGSGRSSTSYEQYF. The CDR3 nucleotides are TGTGCCAGCAGCAAAGGTGGTAGCGGGAGGTCTTCCACATCCTACGAGCAGTACTTC.

This sequence joins TRBV27 and TRBJ1-2, with D unresolved. Per the germline V gene, CDR1 is MNHEY and CDR2 is SMNVEV (reference sequence). The CDR3 spans 14 residues. V lost 5 bases to trimming and J lost 2 bases, with 12 bases between them. In DNA form, the CDR3 reads TGTGCCAGCAGTCCCTTCGCTGGGAACTATGGCTACACCTTC. Protein: CASSPFAGNYGYTF.